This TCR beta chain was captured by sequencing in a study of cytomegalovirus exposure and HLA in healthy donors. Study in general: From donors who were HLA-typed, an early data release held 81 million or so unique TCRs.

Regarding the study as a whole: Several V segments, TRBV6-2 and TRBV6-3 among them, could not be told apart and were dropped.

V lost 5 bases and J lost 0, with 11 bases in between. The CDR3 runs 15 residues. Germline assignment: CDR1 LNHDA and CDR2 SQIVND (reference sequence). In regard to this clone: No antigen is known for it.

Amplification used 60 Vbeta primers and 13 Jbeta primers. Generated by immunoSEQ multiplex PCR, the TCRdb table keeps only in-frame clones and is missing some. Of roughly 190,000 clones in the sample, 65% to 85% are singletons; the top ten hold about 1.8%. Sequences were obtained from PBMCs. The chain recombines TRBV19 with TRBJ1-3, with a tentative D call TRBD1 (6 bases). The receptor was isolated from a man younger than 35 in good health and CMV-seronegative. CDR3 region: CASSETGGSGNTIYF. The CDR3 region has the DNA TGTGCCAGTAGTGAGACAGGCGGCTCTGGAAACACCATATATTTT.